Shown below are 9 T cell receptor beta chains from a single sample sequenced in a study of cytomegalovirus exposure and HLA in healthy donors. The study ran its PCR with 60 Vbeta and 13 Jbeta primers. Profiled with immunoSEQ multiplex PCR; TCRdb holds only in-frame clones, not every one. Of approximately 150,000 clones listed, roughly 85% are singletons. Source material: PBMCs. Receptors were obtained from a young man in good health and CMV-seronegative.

CDR3: CAWSADRRHATNEKLFF. In nucleotides, the CDR3 is TGTGCCTGGAGTGCGGACAGGAGACATGCAACTAATGAAAAACTGTTTTTT. The rearrangement joins TRBV30 to TRBJ1-4; 7 bases fit TRBD1. This CDR3 spans 17 amino acids. V shed 1 base, J shed 0 bases, and the junction held 8 bases outside the gene matches. CDR1 and CDR2 (germline): GTSNPN, SVGIG (reference sequence).

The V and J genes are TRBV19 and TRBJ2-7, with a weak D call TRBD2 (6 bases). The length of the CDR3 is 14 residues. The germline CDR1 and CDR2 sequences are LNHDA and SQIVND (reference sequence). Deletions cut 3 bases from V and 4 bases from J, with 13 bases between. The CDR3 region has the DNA TGTGCCAGTAGTATTGGTGCGGGATTATACGAGCAGTACTTC. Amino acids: CASSIGAGLYEQYF.

The CDR3 reads CASSGQGDYEQYF. CDR3 DNA: TGTGCCAGCAGCGGACAGGGGGACTACGAGCAGTACTTC. The V gene is TRBV6-5, the J gene TRBJ2-7; 10 bases line up with TRBD1. Germline V gives CDR1 MNHEY, CDR2 SVGAGI. The CDR3 is 13 amino acids. Trimming took 6 bases from V and 3 from J; bases not matched to a gene: 2.

The CDR3 DNA reads as TGTGCCAGCAGCCCCGGAGTTGGCTACGAGCAGTACTTC. It specifies CASSPGVGYEQYF. This chain links TRBV9 with TRBJ2-7; D not resolved. The CDR3 extends over 13 amino acids. Between the trimmed V and J ends, which lost 4 bases and 3 bases, there was a span of 11 bases. CDR1 and CDR2 from the germline V gene are SGDLS and YYNGEE.

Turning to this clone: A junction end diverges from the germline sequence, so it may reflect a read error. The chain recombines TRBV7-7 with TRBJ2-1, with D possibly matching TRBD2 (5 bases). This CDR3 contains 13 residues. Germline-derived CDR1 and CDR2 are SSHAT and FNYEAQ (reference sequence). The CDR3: CASSLEGEGEQFF. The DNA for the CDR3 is TGTGCTAGCAGCTTAGAGGGAGAGGGTGAGCAGTTCTTC.

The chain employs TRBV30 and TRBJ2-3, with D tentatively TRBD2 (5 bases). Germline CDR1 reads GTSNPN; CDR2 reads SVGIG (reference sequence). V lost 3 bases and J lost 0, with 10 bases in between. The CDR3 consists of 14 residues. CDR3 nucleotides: TGTGCCTGGAGGAGGGCCTCTAGCACAGATACGCAGTATTTT. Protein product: CAWRRASSTDTQYF.

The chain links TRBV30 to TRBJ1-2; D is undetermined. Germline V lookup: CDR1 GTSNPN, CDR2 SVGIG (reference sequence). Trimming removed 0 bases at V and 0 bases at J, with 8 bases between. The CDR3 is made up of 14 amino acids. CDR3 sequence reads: CAWSVPPANYGYTF. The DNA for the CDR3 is TGTGCCTGGAGTGTACCGCCAGCTAACTATGGCTACACCTTC.

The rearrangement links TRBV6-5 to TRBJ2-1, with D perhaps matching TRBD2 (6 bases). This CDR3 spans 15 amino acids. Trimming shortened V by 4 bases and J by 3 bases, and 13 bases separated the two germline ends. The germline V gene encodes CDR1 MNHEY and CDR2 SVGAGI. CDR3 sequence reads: CASSLRGTIYNEQFF. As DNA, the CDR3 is TGTGCCAGCAGTTTACGGGGGACCATCTACAATGAGCAGTTCTTC.

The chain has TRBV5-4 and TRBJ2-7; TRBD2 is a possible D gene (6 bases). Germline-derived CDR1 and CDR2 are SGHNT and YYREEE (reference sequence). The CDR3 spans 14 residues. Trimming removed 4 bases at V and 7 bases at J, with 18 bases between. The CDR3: CASSKEGLPREQYF. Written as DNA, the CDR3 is TGTGCCAGCAGCAAGGAGGGACTGCCTAGGGAGCAGTACTTC. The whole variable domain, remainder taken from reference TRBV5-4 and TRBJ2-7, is ETGVTQSPTHLIKTRGQQVTLRCSSQSGHNTVSWYQQALGQGPQFIFQYYREEENGRGNFPPRFSGLQFPNYSSELNVNALELDDSALYLCASSKEGLPREQYFGPGTRLTVT.